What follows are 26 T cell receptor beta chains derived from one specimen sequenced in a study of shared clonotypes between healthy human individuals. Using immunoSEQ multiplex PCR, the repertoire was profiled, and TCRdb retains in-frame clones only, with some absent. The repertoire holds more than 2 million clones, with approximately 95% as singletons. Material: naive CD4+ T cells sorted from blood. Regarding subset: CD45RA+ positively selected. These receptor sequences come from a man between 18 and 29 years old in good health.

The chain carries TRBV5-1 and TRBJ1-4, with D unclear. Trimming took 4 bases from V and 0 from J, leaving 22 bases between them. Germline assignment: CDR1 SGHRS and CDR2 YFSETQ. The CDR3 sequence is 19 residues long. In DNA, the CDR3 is TGCGCCAGCAGCCTCAGACCAGTGGGTACCCTAGCAACTAATGAAAAACTGTTTTTT. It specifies CASSLRPVGTLATNEKLFF.

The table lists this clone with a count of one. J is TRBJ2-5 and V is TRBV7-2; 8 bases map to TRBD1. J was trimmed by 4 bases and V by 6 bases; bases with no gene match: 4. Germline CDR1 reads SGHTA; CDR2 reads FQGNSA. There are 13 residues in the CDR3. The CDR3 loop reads CASSPGQVETQYF. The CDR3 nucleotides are TGTGCCAGCAGTCCGGGACAGGTAGAGACCCAGTACTTC.

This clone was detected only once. This chain's CDR3 is CASSARQGKGTGELFF. CDR3 sequence (DNA): TGTGCCAGCAGTGCCCGACAGGGGAAAGGCACCGGGGAGCTGTTTTTT. The chain links TRBV28 to TRBJ2-2, with TRBD1 identical over 8 bases. V shed 5 bases and J 4 bases; nucleotides not matched to a gene: 9. Germline-derived CDR1 and CDR2 are MDHEN and SYDVKM. The CDR3 is made up of 16 amino acids.

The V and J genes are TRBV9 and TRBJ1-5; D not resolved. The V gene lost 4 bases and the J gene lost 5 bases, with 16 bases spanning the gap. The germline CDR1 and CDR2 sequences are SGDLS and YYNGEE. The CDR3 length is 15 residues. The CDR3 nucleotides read TGTGCCAGCAGCCCTGGGCCGGGCCACCATCAGCCCCAGCATTTT. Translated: CASSPGPGHHQPQHF.

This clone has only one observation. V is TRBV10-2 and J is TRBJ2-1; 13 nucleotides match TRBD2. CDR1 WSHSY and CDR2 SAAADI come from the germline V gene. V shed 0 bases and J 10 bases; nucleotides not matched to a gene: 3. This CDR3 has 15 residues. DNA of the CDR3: TGCGCCAGCAGTGAGTCAGGACTAGCGGGGGCCGAGCAGTTCTTC. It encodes CASSESGLAGAEQFF.

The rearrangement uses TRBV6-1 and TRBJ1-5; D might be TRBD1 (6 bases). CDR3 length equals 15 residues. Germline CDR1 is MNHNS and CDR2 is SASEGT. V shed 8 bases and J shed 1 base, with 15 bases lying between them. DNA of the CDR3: TGTGCCAGCGGAGAGAGGACAGAAAGCAATCAGCCCCAGCATTTT. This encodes CASGERTESNQPQHF.

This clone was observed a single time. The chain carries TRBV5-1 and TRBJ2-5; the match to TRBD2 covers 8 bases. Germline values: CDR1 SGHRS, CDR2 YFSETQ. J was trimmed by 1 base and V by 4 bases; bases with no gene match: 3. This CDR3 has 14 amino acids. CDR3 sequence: CASSVTSGQETQYF. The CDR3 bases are TGCGCCAGCAGCGTTACTAGCGGCCAAGAGACCCAGTACTTC. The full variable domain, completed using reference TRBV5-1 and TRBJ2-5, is KAGVTQTPRYLIKTRGQQVTLSCSPISGHRSVSWYQQTPGQGLQFLFEYFSETQRNKGNFPGRFSGRQFSNSRSEMNVSTLELGDSALYLCASSVTSGQETQYFGPGTRLLVL.

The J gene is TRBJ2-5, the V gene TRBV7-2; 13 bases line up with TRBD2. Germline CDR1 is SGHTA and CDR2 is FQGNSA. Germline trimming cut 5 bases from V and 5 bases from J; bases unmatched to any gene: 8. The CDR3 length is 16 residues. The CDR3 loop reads CASSDGLAGDLETQYF. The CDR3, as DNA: TGTGCCAGCAGCGACGGACTAGCGGGAGATTTGGAGACCCAGTACTTC.

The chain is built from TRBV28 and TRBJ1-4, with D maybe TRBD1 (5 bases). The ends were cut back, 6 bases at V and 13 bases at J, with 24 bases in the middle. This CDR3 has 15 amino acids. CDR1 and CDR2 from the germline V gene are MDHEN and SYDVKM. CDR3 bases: TGTGCCAGCAGACCCCCTCAGGGCCAGACCGGTCGACTGTTTTTT. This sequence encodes CASRPPQGQTGRLFF.

CDR3 in amino acids: CASSIILSSNQPQHF. The CDR3 DNA is TGTGCCAGCAGTATAATCCTCTCGAGCAATCAGCCCCAGCATTTT. V is TRBV6-6 and J is TRBJ1-5; D is uncertain. V lost 5 bases and J lost 1, with 12 bases in between. This CDR3 is built from 15 residues. Germline lookup yields CDR1 MNHNY and CDR2 SVGAGI (reference sequence).

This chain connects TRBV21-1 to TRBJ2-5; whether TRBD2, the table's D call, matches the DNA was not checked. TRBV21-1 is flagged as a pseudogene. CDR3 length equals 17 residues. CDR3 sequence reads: CASSKAPWSGVRETQYF. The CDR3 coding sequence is TGTGCCAGCAGCAAAGCCCCCTGGAGCGGGGTCAGGGAGACCCAGTACTTC.

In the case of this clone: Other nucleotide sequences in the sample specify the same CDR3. CDR3 in amino acids: CASSLGQLSGNTIYF. In DNA form, the CDR3 reads TGTGCCAGCAGCTTGGGACAGCTCTCTGGAAACACCATATATTTT. The chain has TRBV7-2 and TRBJ1-3; 7 bases agree with TRBD1. This CDR3 contains 15 residues. CDR1 and CDR2 (germline): SGHTA, FQGNSA. Trimming took 3 bases from V and 0 from J; bases not matched to a gene: 2. Combining the CDR3 with reference TRBV7-2 and TRBJ1-3 gives the whole variable domain GAGVSQSPSNKVTEKGKDVELRCDPISGHTALYWYRQSLGQGLEFLIYFQGNSAPDKSGLPSDRFSAERTGGSVSTLTIQRTQQEDSAVYLCASSLGQLSGNTIYFGEGSWLTVV.

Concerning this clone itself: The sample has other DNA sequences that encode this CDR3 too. CDR3 residues: CASSTGTVSNQPQHF. In DNA form, the CDR3 reads TGTGCCAGTAGTACGGGGACCGTTAGCAATCAGCCCCAGCATTTT. This chain joins TRBV19 and TRBJ1-5; D may be TRBD1 (5 bases). This CDR3 is built from 15 residues. Trimming left V 4 bases short and J 0 bases short, with 10 bases between. Per germline, CDR1 LNHDA and CDR2 SQIVND (reference sequence).

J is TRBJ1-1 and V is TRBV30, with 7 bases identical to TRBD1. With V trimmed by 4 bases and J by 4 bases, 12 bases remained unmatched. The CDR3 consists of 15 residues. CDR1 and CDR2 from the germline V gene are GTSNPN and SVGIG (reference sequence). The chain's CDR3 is CAWTETGPPFTEAFF. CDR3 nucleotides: TGTGCCTGGACGGAGACAGGGCCACCTTTCACTGAAGCTTTCTTT.

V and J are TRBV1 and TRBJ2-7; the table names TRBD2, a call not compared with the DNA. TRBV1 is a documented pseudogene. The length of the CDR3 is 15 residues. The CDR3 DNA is TGCACCAGCAGCCAGGCTAGCGGGCAAACCTACGAGCAGTACTTC. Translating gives CTSSQASGQTYEQYF.

CDR3 residues: CASRTSGRVEQYF. Here the CDR3 DNA reads TGTGCCAGCAGGACTAGCGGGAGGGTCGAGCAGTACTTC. The chain is built from TRBV28 and TRBJ2-7; 14 nucleotides align to TRBD2. Trimming removed 6 bases from V and 6 bases from J; junction bases left unmatched: 1. CDR1 and CDR2 from the germline V gene are MDHEN and SYDVKM. CDR3 length: 13 residues.

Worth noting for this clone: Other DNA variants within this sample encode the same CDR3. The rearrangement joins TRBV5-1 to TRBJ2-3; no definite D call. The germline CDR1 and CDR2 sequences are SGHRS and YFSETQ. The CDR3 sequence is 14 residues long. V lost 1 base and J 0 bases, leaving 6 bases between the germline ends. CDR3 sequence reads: CASSLLSSTDTQYF. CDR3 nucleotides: TGCGCCAGCAGCTTGCTGTCTAGCACAGATACGCAGTATTTT.

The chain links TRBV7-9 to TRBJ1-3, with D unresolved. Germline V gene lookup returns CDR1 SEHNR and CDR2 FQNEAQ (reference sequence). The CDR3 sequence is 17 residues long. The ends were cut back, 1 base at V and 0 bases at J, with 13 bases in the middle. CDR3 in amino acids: CASSLGAKKPSGNTIYF. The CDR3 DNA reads TGTGCCAGCAGCTTAGGGGCCAAAAAGCCCTCTGGAAACACCATATATTTT.

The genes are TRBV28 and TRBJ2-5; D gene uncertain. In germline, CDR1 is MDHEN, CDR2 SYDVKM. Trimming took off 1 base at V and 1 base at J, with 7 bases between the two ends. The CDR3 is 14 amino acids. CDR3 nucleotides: TGTGCCAGCAGTTTATTTGGCACCCAAGAGACCCAGTACTTC. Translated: CASSLFGTQETQYF. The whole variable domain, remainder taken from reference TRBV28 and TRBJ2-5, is DVKVTQSSRYLVKRTGEKVFLECVQDMDHENMFWYRQDPGLGLRLIYFSYDVKMKEKGDIPEGYSVSREKKERFSLILESASTNQTSMYLCASSLFGTQETQYFGPGTRLLVL.

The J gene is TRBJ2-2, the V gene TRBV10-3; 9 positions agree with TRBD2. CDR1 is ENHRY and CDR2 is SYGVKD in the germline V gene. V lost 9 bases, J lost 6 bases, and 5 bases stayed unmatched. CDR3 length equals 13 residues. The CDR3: CAISGSPAGELFF. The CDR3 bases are TGTGCCATTAGCGGGAGTCCAGCCGGGGAGCTGTTTTTT.

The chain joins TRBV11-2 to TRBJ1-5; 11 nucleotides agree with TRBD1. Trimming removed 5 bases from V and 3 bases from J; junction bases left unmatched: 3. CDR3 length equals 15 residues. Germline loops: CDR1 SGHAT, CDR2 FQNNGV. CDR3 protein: CASSQGQGDNQPQHF. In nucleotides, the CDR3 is TGTGCCAGCAGCCAGGGACAGGGGGACAATCAGCCCCAGCATTTT.

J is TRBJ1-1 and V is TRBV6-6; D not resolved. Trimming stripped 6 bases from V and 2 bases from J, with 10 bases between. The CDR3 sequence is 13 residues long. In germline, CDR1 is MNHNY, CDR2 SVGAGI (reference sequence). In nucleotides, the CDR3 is TGTGCCAGCAGCTTGACCCAAAACACTGAAGCTTTCTTT. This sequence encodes CASSLTQNTEAFF.

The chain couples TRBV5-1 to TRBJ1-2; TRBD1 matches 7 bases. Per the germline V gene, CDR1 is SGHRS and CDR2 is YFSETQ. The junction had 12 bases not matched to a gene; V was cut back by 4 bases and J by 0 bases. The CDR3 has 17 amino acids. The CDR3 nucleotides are TGCGCCAGCAGCCCCGGGATAGGGGGCCTAGCTAACTATGGCTACACCTTC. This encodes CASSPGIGGLANYGYTF.

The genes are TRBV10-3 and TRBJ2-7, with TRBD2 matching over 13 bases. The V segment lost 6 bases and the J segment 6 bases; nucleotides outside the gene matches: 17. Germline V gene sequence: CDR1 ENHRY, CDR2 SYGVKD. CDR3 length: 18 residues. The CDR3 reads CAIRPTSGGPTSRSEQYF. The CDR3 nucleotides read TGTGCCATCAGACCGACTAGCGGGGGGCCCACCTCGCGGTCCGAGCAGTACTTC.

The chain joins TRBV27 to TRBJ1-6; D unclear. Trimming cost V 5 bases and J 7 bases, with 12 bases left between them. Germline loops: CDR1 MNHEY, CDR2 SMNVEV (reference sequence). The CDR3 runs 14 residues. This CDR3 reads CASSRNSENSPLHF. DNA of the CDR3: TGTGCCAGCAGTCGTAATTCGGAAAATTCACCCCTCCACTTT.

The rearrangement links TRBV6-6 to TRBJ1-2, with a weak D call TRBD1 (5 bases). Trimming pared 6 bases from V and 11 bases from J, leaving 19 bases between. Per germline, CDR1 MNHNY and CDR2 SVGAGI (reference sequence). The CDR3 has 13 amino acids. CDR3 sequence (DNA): TGTGCCAGCAGCTCTGACGGGACCTTGGGGTACACCTTC. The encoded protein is CASSSDGTLGYTF.